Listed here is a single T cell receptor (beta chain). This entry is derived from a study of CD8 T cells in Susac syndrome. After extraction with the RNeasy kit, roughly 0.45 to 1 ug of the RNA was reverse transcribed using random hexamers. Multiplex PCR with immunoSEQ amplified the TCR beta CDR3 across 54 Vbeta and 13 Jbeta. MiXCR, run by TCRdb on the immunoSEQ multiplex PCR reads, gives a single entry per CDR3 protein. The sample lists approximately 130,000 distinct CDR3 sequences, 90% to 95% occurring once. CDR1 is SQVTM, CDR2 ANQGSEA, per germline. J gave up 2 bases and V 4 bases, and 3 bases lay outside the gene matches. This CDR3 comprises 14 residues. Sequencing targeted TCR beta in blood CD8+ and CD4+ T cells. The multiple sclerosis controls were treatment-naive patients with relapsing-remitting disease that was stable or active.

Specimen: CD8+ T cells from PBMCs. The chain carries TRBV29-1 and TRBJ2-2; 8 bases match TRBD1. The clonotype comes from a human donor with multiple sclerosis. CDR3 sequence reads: CSVATGGNTGELFF. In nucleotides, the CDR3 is TGCAGCGTTGCCACAGGGGGTAACACCGGGGAGCTGTTTTTT.